What follows are 16 T cell receptor beta chains derived from one specimen sequenced in a study of technical replicates of blood from several donors. Assay: immunoSEQ multiplex PCR; the TCRdb copy retains only in-frame clones and omits some. The sample carries about 83,000 clones, about 96% recorded once. Sequences were obtained from T cells isolated from PBMCs. Receptors were obtained from a human donor in good health.

The rearrangement uses TRBV18 and TRBJ2-5, with 7 positions matching TRBD1. This CDR3 region has 14 residues. Germline V gene lookup returns CDR1 KGHSH and CDR2 LQKENI. V lost 6 bases to trimming and J lost 2 bases; unmatched junction nucleotides: 6. CDR3 residues: CASSRTGVQETQYF. In nucleotides, the CDR3 is TGTGCCAGCTCCCGCACAGGGGTTCAAGAGACCCAGTACTTC.

V usage is TRBV5-4 and J usage is TRBJ1-1; the D gene is possibly TRBD1 (6 bases). V was cut by 0 bases and J by 3 bases, with 9 bases left in between. CDR3 size: 14 residues. Per the germline V gene, CDR1 is SGHNT and CDR2 is YYREEE (reference sequence). CDR3 sequence: CASSLGTDYTEAFF. CDR3 DNA sequence: TGTGCCAGCAGCTTGGGGACAGATTACACTGAAGCTTTCTTT.

The V and J genes are TRBV29-1 and TRBJ2-1, with TRBD2 matching over 8 bases. Trimming removed 4 bases from V and 6 bases from J; junction bases left unmatched: 8. The length of the CDR3 is 14 residues. Germline loops: CDR1 SQVTM, CDR2 ANQGSEA. CDR3 sequence: CSVGPGGRTNEQFF. In DNA form, the CDR3 reads TGCAGCGTTGGGCCGGGAGGGCGGACCAATGAGCAGTTCTTC.

V gene TRBV4-1 combines with J gene TRBJ2-7, with D possibly matching TRBD2 (6 bases). This CDR3 spans 16 amino acids. The ends were cut back, 4 bases at V and 3 bases at J, with 19 bases in the middle. Germline-derived CDR1 and CDR2 are MGHRA and YSYEKL. The CDR3 here is CASSRQIGTGDYEQYF. The CDR3 nucleotides are TGCGCCAGCAGCCGTCAGATCGGGACGGGGGACTACGAGCAGTACTTC.

The chain uses TRBV11-2 and TRBJ2-1; D remains ambiguous. V lost 0 bases and J 6 bases, leaving 6 bases between the germline ends. The CDR3 extends over 13 amino acids. Germline CDR1 SGHAT, CDR2 FQNNGV. CDR3 DNA: TGTGCCAGCAGCTTAGATATCGGCAATGAGCAGTTCTTC. Amino acid sequence: CASSLDIGNEQFF.

This chain connects TRBV28 to TRBJ1-2; 8 bases map to TRBD1. After removal of 5 bases from V and 6 bases from J, the junction contained 5 bases not matched to a gene. Germline CDR1 reads MDHEN; CDR2 reads SYDVKM. This CDR3 is built from 13 residues. CDR3 sequence reads: CASSKTGEDGYTF. DNA for the CDR3: TGTGCCAGCAGTAAGACAGGGGAAGATGGCTACACCTTC.

This clone appeared once. The V and J genes are TRBV6-5 and TRBJ2-1, with D maybe TRBD2 (6 bases). This CDR3 has 13 amino acids. Germline CDR1 and CDR2: MNHEY and SVGAGI. Between the trimmed V and J ends, which lost 2 bases and 4 bases, there was a span of 6 bases. In DNA, the CDR3 is TGTGCCAGCAGTTACGCGGGATACAATGAGCAGTTCTTC. Its translation is CASSYAGYNEQFF.

The chain employs TRBV7-3 and TRBJ1-1, with TRBD1 as a possible D gene (5 bases). The V and J ends lost 4 bases and 5 bases respectively, with 17 bases between them. Germline CDR1 SGHTA, CDR2 FQGTGA. CDR3 length: 15 residues. The CDR3 region has the DNA TGTGCCAGCAGCTCCCACGGGGGGAGGGTTACTGAAGCTTTCTTT. Its translation: CASSSHGGRVTEAFF.

This clone has just a few counts. The chain couples TRBV15 to TRBJ2-2; possible D gene TRBD2, 6 bases. The CDR3 covers 15 residues. The germline V gene has CDR1 LNHNV and CDR2 YYDKDF (reference sequence). Trimming removed 3 bases at V and 0 bases at J, with 8 bases between. CDR3 coding DNA: TGTGCCACCAGCAGGGGAGGCGCGAACACCGGGGAGCTGTTTTTT. This codes for CATSRGGANTGELFF.

V gene TRBV2 combines with J gene TRBJ2-7, with 8 bases lining up with TRBD1. Trimming took 5 bases from V and 9 from J; bases not matched to a gene: 9. The CDR3 loop spans 13 amino acids. From germline, CDR1 is SNHLY and CDR2 FYNNEI. This chain's CDR3 is CASSTDRVEGQYF. CDR3 in DNA: TGTGCCAGCAGTACGGACAGGGTGGAGGGGCAGTACTTC.

V gene TRBV27 combines with J gene TRBJ2-7; 8 bases are shared with TRBD1. From germline, CDR1 is MNHEY and CDR2 SMNVEV (reference sequence). The CDR3 contains 13 residues. V trimming: 9 bases; J trimming: 3 bases; junction bases outside the gene matches: 7. Written as DNA, the CDR3 is TGTGCCAGTAGGACAGGGACCCTCTACGAGCAGTACTTC. It yields the protein CASRTGTLYEQYF.

J is TRBJ2-1 and V is TRBV5-1, with TRBD2 identical over 9 bases. Trimming took 1 base from V and 6 from J; bases not matched to a gene: 8. This CDR3 contains 16 residues. CDR1 and CDR2 (germline): SGHRS, YFSETQ. The DNA of the CDR3 is TGCGCCAGCAGCTTGCTGGCACTAGCGGGCCTCAATGAGCAGTTCTTC. Its protein product is CASSLLALAGLNEQFF.

The genes are TRBV11-2 and TRBJ2-1; 7 bases align to TRBD2. CDR3 length: 16 residues. Germline CDR1 SGHAT, CDR2 FQNNGV. The ends lost 4 bases at V and 0 bases at J; junction bases unmatched: 6. The CDR3 bases are TGTGCCAGCAGCTCCCGGGACTACAGCTCCTACAATGAGCAGTTCTTC. This sequence encodes CASSSRDYSSYNEQFF.

The gene calls are TRBV27 and TRBJ1-2; 8 bases map to TRBD1. The J segment lost 4 bases and the V segment lost 5 bases, leaving 15 bases of the junction unmatched. The CDR3 has 17 amino acids. CDR1 MNHEY and CDR2 SMNVEV come from the germline V gene (reference sequence). CDR3 sequence reads: CASSERSRGPKIYGYTF. The CDR3 DNA is TGTGCCAGCAGTGAAAGATCCAGGGGGCCTAAGATCTATGGCTACACCTTC.

The rearrangement links TRBV4-3 to TRBJ2-7; 11 bases agree with TRBD2. Germline V lookup: CDR1 LGHNA, CDR2 YSLEER. This CDR3 region has 14 residues. V was clipped by 4 bases and J by 3 bases; unmatched bases: 2. CDR3 coding DNA: TGCGCCAGCAGCCCGACTAGCGGGAACTACGAGCAGTACTTC. Its translation is CASSPTSGNYEQYF.

The rearrangement joins TRBV7-8 to TRBJ2-7; D unresolved. In germline, CDR1 is SGHVS, CDR2 FQNEAQ. V was shortened by 0 bases and J by 4 bases, with 19 bases between the two germline ends. The length of the CDR3 is 17 residues. CDR3 in amino acids: CASSLAALGTTYYEQYF. The CDR3 DNA reads TGTGCCAGCAGCTTAGCCGCCCTTGGTACTACTTATTACGAGCAGTACTTC.